This record covers a single T cell receptor (beta chain). Only a few counts were recorded for this clonotype. Its recognized antigen is unknown. The input lacks base qualities; no much larger clone sits a single base away. Graves' hyperthyroidism was defined as stable when no progression to ophthalmopathy occurred over 18 months of follow-up. Hyperthyroidism patients were aged 18 to 65 years and newly diagnosed, with disease duration of less than 2 months. Patients with uncontrolled infections, other autoimmune diseases, pregnancy or lactation were excluded. Diagnoses relied on clinical symptoms, serum thyroxine and TRAb, thyroid ultrasound and orbital computed tomography. Ficoll-Paque density gradient centrifugation was used to isolate PBMCs from 8 to 10 ml of fresh peripheral blood. Trizol reagent was used to extract total RNA, and RNA quality was then checked on an Agilent 2100 Bioanalyzer. Amplification of TCR beta CDR3 regions was carried out from RNA transcripts. For the first round of RT-PCR on the TCR CDR3, the HTBI primer set was used together with the Qiagen OneStep RT-PCR kit. Libraries were constructed in a second round of multiplex PCR, after which size selection and purification were carried out. The libraries were sequenced on an Illumina HiSeq2000 using paired-end 100 bp reads. Per the original workflow: SOAPnuke was used to process the raw data, with reads discarded if the reads contained adapters or uncalled bases, had a mean Phred below 15, or lacked an exact constant-primer or identifier match. COPE v1.2.5 was used to merge the high-quality paired reads, and each unique nucleotide sequence was defined as a clonotype. MiTCR v1.1 was used to align the clonotypes against IMGT TRBV, TRBD and TRBJ reference segments. Analysis was restricted to V-J combinations with a frequency above 0.0001, which covered 98% to 99.2% of repertoires. A TCS score was defined as the ratio between F50 (clonal expansion) and ExV (chaos), using BLOSUM62-based TCRdist between CDR3 peptides within each V-J. Welch's t-statistics and random forest reduced around 510 V-J features to 10 to 15, which were used in a naive Bayes classifier (R e1071). TCRdb passed the public sequencing reads through fastp at Q25 and MiXCR, retaining productive beta sequences. Every entry covers one CDR3 protein and lists the most common genes and DNA from its rows. These V and J calls derive from TCRdb rather than the authors' analysis. The sample records approximately 330,000 distinct CDR3 sequences, about 18% of which are singletons. The ten largest make up about 53% of the sample.

The data belong to a study of T cells in Graves' hyperthyroidism and ophthalmopathy (dated by TCRdb to 2018 to 2020). In terms of the full investigation: Peripheral blood was sampled at the time of initial diagnosis, prior to any treatment. The paper reports TCR Vbeta CDR3 sequencing of 130 to 150 peripheral blood samples: 40 to 45 ophthalmopathy, under 80 hyperthyroidism and around 17 progressor patients. TCR V-J signatures able to tell the groups apart were searched for in a discovery cohort of approximately 95 patients, of whom more than 40 had Graves' ophthalmopathy and around 58 had stable Graves' hyperthyroidism. In about 6 Graves' hyperthyroidism patients, the study also compared T-cell repertoires from thyroid tissue with T-cell repertoires from blood. After sampling, hyperthyroidism patients received methimazole starting at 30 mg daily, and ophthalmopathy patients received high-dose intravenous methylprednisolone. The 80 to 100 discovery patients were randomly divided into training and test sets at a 7:3 ratio. Prospective prediction of ophthalmopathy was tested in an independent validation cohort of some 19 hyperthyroidism patients and approximately 17 patients who later progressed to ophthalmopathy.

The CDR3 runs 13 amino acids, cysteine and phenylalanine included. Only the CDR3 region is kept as DNA, spanning 39 bases read in frame from base 1. The germline V gene yields MNHNS for CDR1 and SASEGT for CDR2. V was cut back by 6 bases and J by 4 bases, leaving a gap of 10 bases between them. Results the study describes overall, beyond this receptor: Ophthalmopathy was separated from stable hyperthyroidism by a 13 V-J signature model, with 85% to 90% sensitivity and just over 81% specificity obtained in cross-validation and 80%/75% obtained in testing. Sample size was not statistically predetermined, and blinding of investigators to group allocation was not performed. In validation, the model predicted progression to ophthalmopathy a median of around six months before onset, with roughly 70% sensitivity and nearly 75% specificity. Blood samples also contained most of the expanded thyroid clonotypes (frequency above 0.001), which suggests that blood repertoires may reflect thyroid immune responses.

The sequence was obtained from a woman aged 50 to 65 with Graves' hyperthyroidism. The sequenced sample consisted of blood. The sequence is built from TRBV6-1 and TRBJ1-5; the D region possibly corresponds to TRBD1 (5 bases align). The bases read TGTGCCAGCAGCAGGGTTTCGAATCAGCCCCAGCATTTT. Translated, it reads CASSRVSNQPQHF.